Presented here are 2 T cell receptor beta chains from one specimen sequenced in a study of blood T cell repertoires in COVID-19. Libraries were prepared by immunoSEQ multiplex PCR; TCRdb keeps only in-frame clonotypes and omits some of them. The table shows about 220,000 clones, with more than 65% occurring only once. The specimen sequenced was peripheral blood. These receptors originate from a man aged 50 to 60 with active or convalescent COVID-19.

The J gene is TRBJ1-4, the V gene TRBV7-9; TRBD1 is a possible D gene (5 bases). V lost 3 bases and J lost 1, with 9 bases in between. CDR1 is SEHNR, CDR2 FQNEAQ, per germline (reference sequence). This CDR3 contains 15 residues. The CDR3 DNA reads TGTGCCAGCAGCTTCCGGGGGGGAACTAATGAAAAACTGTTTTTT. Translated: CASSFRGGTNEKLFF.

The chain carries TRBV20-1 and TRBJ2-7; D gene unclear. The CDR3 covers 10 residues. Germline CDR1 and CDR2: DFQATT and SNEGSKA (reference sequence). V was pared by 6 bases and J by 7 bases, with 10 bases between. For the CDR3, the DNA is TGCAGTGCGTCCTCGAGGGAGCAGTACTTC. Translating gives CSASSREQYF.